This T cell receptor (beta chain) was identified in a study of persistence of HIV-infected CD4 T cells. Trimming took 3 bases from V and 7 from J, leaving 18 bases between them. Germline lookup yields CDR1 KGHSH and CDR2 LQKENI. This CDR3 region has 16 residues. As to this clone: Antigen specificity is unknown.

This was the immunoSEQ version 4 assay in survey mode. Only in-frame clones appear in the TCRdb table, and some are missing; sequencing was by immunoSEQ multiplex PCR. The data show about 46,000 clones, approximately 90% seen once. Cells were stimulated nonspecifically with anti-CD3/anti-CD28 magnetic beads. Sorting selected CD4+ T cells upregulating both CD40 ligand and CD69. The starting material was CD4+ T cells sorted from PBMCs after approximately 18-hour stimulation, obtained from a patient who received antiretroviral therapy. This sequence originates from an adult woman with HIV who was CMV-seropositive. The gene calls are TRBV18 and TRBJ1-4, with D perhaps TRBD1 (6 bases). The CDR3 nucleotides read TGTGCCAGCTCACCCCCCCTCCCAGGGGAGGGTGAAAAACTGTTTTTT. Translating gives CASSPPLPGEGEKLFF.